This is a list of T cell receptor beta chains from one sample in a study of T cell responses to AZD1222 COVID-19 vaccine. The assay was immunoSEQ multiplex PCR, and TCRdb's table has in-frame clones only and misses some. The profile shows some 92,000 clones, around nine tenths of them singletons. The material sequenced was peripheral blood, taken on day 0 of MenACWY control vaccination. The receptor set was obtained from an adult in good health. Both conserved end residues are part of each CDR3. D genes are given only for firm matches. The listing skips clone size in some rows; elsewhere it reads once, few, many or a size class.

cdr3_length: 15
d_call: NA
j_call: TRBJ2-2
clone_size: NA
v_call: TRBV28
cdr3_nt: TGTGCCAGCAGTTTGCTCCCGGGAGCACGGGGGGAGCTGTTTTTT
cdr3_aa: CASSLLPGARGELFF

cdr3_length: 17
d_call: NA
j_call: TRBJ1-6
clone_size: once
v_call: TRBV10-3
cdr3_nt: TGTGCCATCAGTGAGTCTGTCGGGCCGGTTAATAATTCACCCCTCCACTTT
cdr3_aa: CAISESVGPVNNSPLHF

cdr3_length: 15
d_call: NA
j_call: TRBJ2-3
clone_size: NA
v_call: TRBV18
cdr3_nt: TGTGCCAGCTCGCCCCGAGGAGGATCCACAGATACGCAGTATTTT
cdr3_aa: CASSPRGGSTDTQYF

cdr3_length: 14
d_call: NA
j_call: TRBJ1-4
clone_size: NA
v_call: TRBV5-1
cdr3_nt: TGCGCCAGCAGCTTGGTCTCGGGCGGGGAAAAACTGTTTTTT
cdr3_aa: CASSLVSGGEKLFF

cdr3_length: 13
d_call: NA
j_call: TRBJ2-6
clone_size: NA
v_call: TRBV10-3
cdr3_nt: TGTGCCATCAGGAGCTCTGGGGCCAACGTCCTGACTTTC
cdr3_aa: CAIRSSGANVLTF

cdr3_length: 15
d_call: TRBD1
j_call: TRBJ1-5
clone_size: once
v_call: TRBV6-6
cdr3_nt: TGTGCCAGCAGACTAGGACAGGTGGGGGGTCAGCCCCAGCATTTT
cdr3_aa: CASRLGQVGGQPQHF

cdr3_length: 13
d_call: NA
j_call: TRBJ2-7
clone_size: NA
v_call: TRBV7-9
cdr3_nt: TGTGCCAGCAGCTTATCGGGGACCTACGAGCAGTACTTC
cdr3_aa: CASSLSGTYEQYF

cdr3_length: 11
d_call: NA
j_call: TRBJ2-7
clone_size: NA
v_call: TRBV6-5
cdr3_nt: TGTGCCAGCAGCACTATGTACGAGCAGTACTTC
cdr3_aa: CASSTMYEQYF

cdr3_length: 15
d_call: TRBD2
j_call: TRBJ2-7
clone_size: NA
v_call: TRBV2
cdr3_nt: TGTGCCAGCAGTCTTGGACTAGCGGAAATCTACGAGCAGTACTTC
cdr3_aa: CASSLGLAEIYEQYF

cdr3_length: 13
d_call: NA
j_call: TRBJ1-1
clone_size: NA
v_call: TRBV11-3
cdr3_nt: TGTGCCAGCAGCTTTGGACTGAACACTGAAGCTTTCTTT
cdr3_aa: CASSFGLNTEAFF

cdr3_length: 13
d_call: NA
j_call: TRBJ1-1
clone_size: few
v_call: TRBV18
cdr3_nt: TGTGCCAGCTCACCTCAGGGGAACACTGAAGCTTTCTTT
cdr3_aa: CASSPQGNTEAFF

cdr3_length: 17
d_call: TRBD2
j_call: TRBJ2-3
clone_size: NA
v_call: TRBV3-1/TRBV3-2
cdr3_nt: TGTGCCAGCAGCCAGAACGGAGGACTAGCGGGGACAGATACGCAGTATTTT
cdr3_aa: CASSQNGGLAGTDTQYF

cdr3_length: 14
d_call: TRBD1
j_call: TRBJ1-6
clone_size: once
v_call: TRBV28
cdr3_nt: TGTGCCAGCACTAGGGTAACAGGGGAATCACCCCTCCACTTT
cdr3_aa: CASTRVTGESPLHF